The T cell receptor beta chain described here comes from a study of T cell responses to AZD1222 COVID-19 vaccine. Libraries were prepared by immunoSEQ multiplex PCR; TCRdb keeps only in-frame clonotypes and omits some of them. The table shows 95,000 to 150,000 clones, with 80% to 90% occurring only once. The CDR3 runs 16 residues. The germline CDR1 and CDR2 sequences are SGHTA and FQGNSA. Trimming cost V 6 bases and J 2 bases; bases outside gene matches: 8. The V gene is TRBV7-2, the J gene TRBJ2-1; 9 nucleotides agree with TRBD2. The TCR originated in an adult in good health. The material sequenced was peripheral blood, taken on day 0 of MenACWY control vaccination. Here the CDR3 reads CASRIRTSATYNEQFF. CDR3 DNA: TGTGCCAGCAGGATACGGACTAGCGCCACCTACAATGAGCAGTTCTTC.